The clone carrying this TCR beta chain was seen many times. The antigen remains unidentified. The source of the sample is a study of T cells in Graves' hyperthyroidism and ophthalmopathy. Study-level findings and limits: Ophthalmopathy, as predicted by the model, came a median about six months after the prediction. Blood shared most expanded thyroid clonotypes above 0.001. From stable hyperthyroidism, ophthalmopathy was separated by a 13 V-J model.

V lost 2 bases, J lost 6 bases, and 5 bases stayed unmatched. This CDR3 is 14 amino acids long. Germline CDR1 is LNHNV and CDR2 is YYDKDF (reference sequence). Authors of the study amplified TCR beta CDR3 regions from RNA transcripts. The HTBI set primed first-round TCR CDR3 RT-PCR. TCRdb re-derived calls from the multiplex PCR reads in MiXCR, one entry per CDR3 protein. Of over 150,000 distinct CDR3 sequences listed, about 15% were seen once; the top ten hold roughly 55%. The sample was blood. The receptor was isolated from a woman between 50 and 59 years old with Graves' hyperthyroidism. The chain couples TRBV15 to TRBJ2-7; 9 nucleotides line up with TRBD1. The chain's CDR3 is CATSRRQGEAEQYF. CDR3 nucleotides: TGTGCCACCAGCAGACGACAGGGGGAGGCCGAGCAGTACTTC.